This TCR beta chain was sequenced in a study of shared clonotypes between healthy human individuals. With regard to this clone: The antigen remains unidentified.

Findings and caveats of the study: Specimens sampled were limited to blood, with tissue repertoires likely differing.

Libraries were prepared by immunoSEQ multiplex PCR; TCRdb keeps only in-frame clonotypes and omits some of them. The table shows some 2,400,000 clones, with approximately 95% occurring only once. Sequenced input: naive CD4+ T cells sorted from blood. Subset here: CD45RA+ positively selected. The TCR sequence derives from a man between 18 and 29 years old in good health.

This CDR3 reads CASSAELGGELFF. The CDR3 coding sequence is TGTGCCAGCAGCGCAGAATTGGGCGGGGAGCTGTTTTTT. This rearrangement joins TRBV6-1 to TRBJ2-2, with no clear D. V shed 6 bases and J shed 7 bases, with 12 bases lying between them. The CDR3 runs to 13 residues. Germline CDR1 MNHNS, CDR2 SASEGT.